The source of this T cell receptor beta chain is a study of blood T cell repertoires in COVID-19. On the study more broadly: Sites across the United States, Italy and Spain contributed samples from acute and convalescent COVID-19. T cells, B-cell-depleted T cells, or PBMCs supplied cDNA or gDNA.

Germline values: CDR1 MGHDK, CDR2 SYGVNS. The CDR3 covers 13 residues. The trim removed 10 bases at V and 5 bases at J, leaving 8 bases unmatched. In the original processing: Nucleated cell counts were estimated from reference gene primer amplification. Clones were sequenced by immunoSEQ multiplex PCR, and TCRdb holds only the in-frame ones, with some missing. V and J calls and clone size are copied from that table; D and trimming were computed from the DNA. The sample records 330,000 or so clones, 87% being singletons. V and J are TRBV25-1 and TRBJ2-7; 10 bases align to TRBD1. This TCR was sampled from a man aged 30 to 45 with COVID-19, enrolled during active disease. The sequencing input was peripheral blood. The CDR3 DNA is TGTGCCACCCGGGACAGGGGATACAACGAGCAGTACTTC. It yields the protein CATRDRGYNEQYF.